These T cell receptor beta chains were read from a single sample in a study of cytomegalovirus exposure and HLA in healthy donors. Here immunoSEQ multiplex PCR was the method, and the copy in TCRdb shows in-frame clones only, minus some. The repertoire includes 210,000 or so clones, roughly 88% of them detected once, and 0.71% sits in the top ten. The sequencing input was PBMCs. The receptors come from a boy between 2 and 15 years old in good health and CMV-seronegative. Each CDR3 is given with its conserved first and last residue. Each record gives: D gene, clone size, J gene, V gene, CDR3 protein, CDR3 DNA. The D gene is left open where the match is weak. The size entry is marked missing in some rows and otherwise reads once, few, many or a size class.

>TRBD1|once|TRBJ1-5|TRBV11-2
CASSLSQGASQPQHF
TGTGCCAGCAGCTTAAGCCAGGGGGCGTCTCAGCCCCAGCATTTT
>TRBD1|few|TRBJ1-1|TRBV7-8
CASSRERGQAFF
TGTGCCAGCAGCCGGGAGAGGGGGCAAGCTTTCTTT
>TRBD2|few|TRBJ2-7|TRBV29-1
CSGQLAGGPGEQYF
TGCAGCGGACAACTAGCGGGAGGGCCGGGGGAGCAGTACTTC
>NA|NA|TRBJ2-1|TRBV6-5
CASSYSNTVSYNEQFF
TGTGCCAGCAGTTACTCCAACACCGTCTCCTACAATGAGCAGTTCTTC
>TRBD1|NA|TRBJ1-5|TRBV27
CASSDRGMNQPQHF
TGTGCCAGCAGCGACAGGGGGATGAATCAGCCCCAGCATTTT
>NA|NA|TRBJ2-7|TRBV30
CACSEDPAYEQYF
TGTGCCTGCAGCGAAGACCCTGCCTACGAGCAGTACTTC
>TRBD1|NA|TRBJ1-2|TRBV20-1
CSWTGKYGYTF
TGCAGTTGGACAGGGAAATATGGCTACACCTTC
>TRBD1|NA|TRBJ2-7|TRBV7-9
CASSPPRGTGGEQYF
TGTGCCAGCAGCCCCCCCCGCGGGACAGGTGGCGAGCAGTACTTC
>TRBD2|NA|TRBJ2-7|TRBV11-2
CASSPRLAGVSYEQYF
TGTGCCAGCAGCCCGAGACTAGCGGGAGTTTCCTACGAGCAGTACTTC
>TRBD2|NA|TRBJ2-3|TRBV2
CASEKGGANTDTQYF
TGTGCCAGCGAGAAGGGAGGGGCGAACACAGATACGCAGTATTTT
>TRBD2|NA|TRBJ2-1|TRBV7-8
CASSELAVYNEQFF
TGTGCCAGCAGCGAACTAGCGGTCTACAATGAGCAGTTCTTC
>NA|NA|TRBJ2-7|TRBV11-3
CASSSTGSEQYF
TGTGCCAGCAGCTCGACAGGCTCCGAGCAGTACTTC
>NA|NA|TRBJ2-3|TRBV10-1
CASSVTPGDTQYF
TGCGCCAGCAGTGTTACCCCGGGAGATACGCAGTATTTT
>NA|NA|TRBJ1-2|TRBV30
CAWSVLRGSAGYTF
TGTGCCTGGAGTGTACTCAGGGGAAGCGCTGGCTACACCTTC
>TRBD2|NA|TRBJ2-2|TRBV7-2
CASSSLPGGQVGELFF
TGTGCCAGCAGCTCCCTTCCGGGAGGGCAAGTCGGGGAGCTGTTTTTT
>TRBD1|NA|TRBJ2-7|TRBV4-2
CTSSQGRQGRYEQYF
TGTACCAGCAGCCAAGGTCGACAGGGTCGTTACGAGCAGTACTTC
>TRBD1|NA|TRBJ1-6|TRBV4-1
CASSQAPGTGNSPLHF
TGCGCCAGCAGCCAAGCGCCCGGGACAGGGAATTCACCCCTCCACTTT
>NA|NA|TRBJ2-7|TRBV7-9
CASSHTGAGEEQYF
TGTGCCAGCAGCCATACCGGGGCAGGGGAAGAGCAGTACTTC
>NA|once|TRBJ2-3|TRBV7-6
CASSFSGIGADTQYF
TGTGCCAGCAGCTTTTCGGGGATCGGGGCAGATACGCAGTATTTT
>NA|NA|TRBJ1-1|TRBV7-9
CASSLWPGESTEAFF
TGTGCCAGCAGCTTATGGCCAGGGGAAAGCACTGAAGCTTTCTTT
>NA|few|TRBJ1-1|TRBV5-1
CASSLEGVGTEAFF
TGCGCCAGCAGCTTGGAGGGGGTTGGGACTGAAGCTTTCTTT
>NA|NA|TRBJ2-7|TRBV6-6
CASSYKGDNREQYF
TGTGCCAGCAGTTACAAGGGGGACAATCGAGAGCAGTACTTC
>NA|NA|TRBJ1-2|TRBV10-3
CAISQENYGYTF
TGTGCCATCAGTCAGGAAAACTATGGCTACACCTTC
>NA|once|TRBJ1-5|TRBV30
CAWSGDLAGGQPQHF
TGTGCCTGGAGTGGGGATTTGGCCGGGGGTCAGCCCCAGCATTTT
>NA|NA|TRBJ2-7|TRBV4-2
CASSQGLSDSYEQYF
TGTGCCAGCAGCCAGGGCCTTAGCGATTCCTACGAGCAGTACTTC
>NA|NA|TRBJ2-1|TRBV7-9
CASSSAIEQFF
TGTGCCAGCAGCTCCGCGATTGAGCAGTTCTTC
>TRBD1|NA|TRBJ1-2|TRBV18
CASSLGQGEGYTF
TGTGCCAGCTCCCTTGGACAGGGGGAGGGCTACACCTTC
>NA|NA|TRBJ2-4|TRBV2
CASSNTGNRIQYF
TGTGCCAGCAGTAACACAGGGAATCGCATTCAGTACTTC
>TRBD2|NA|TRBJ2-7|TRBV6-5
CASSYLAGYPYEQYF
TGTGCCAGCAGTTACCTAGCGGGGTACCCCTACGAGCAGTACTTC
>NA|once|TRBJ1-2|TRBV5-1
CASSLITGPFGYTF
TGCGCCAGCAGCTTGATCACAGGCCCGTTCGGCTACACCTTC
>NA|NA|TRBJ2-5|TRBV6-1
CASSELGGRGETQYF
TGTGCCAGCAGTGAACTCGGGGGACGGGGGGAGACCCAGTACTTC
>TRBD1|NA|TRBJ2-3|TRBV7-9
CASSFGQATDTQYF
TGTGCCAGCAGCTTCGGACAGGCCACAGATACGCAGTATTTT
>TRBD1|NA|TRBJ1-2|TRBV13
CASSSRTGGYTF
TGTGCCAGCAGCTCAAGGACAGGTGGCTACACCTTC
>NA|NA|TRBJ1-1|TRBV11-2
CASSNRVWPEAFF
TGTGCCAGCAGCAACAGGGTTTGGCCTGAAGCTTTCTTT
>NA|NA|TRBJ2-1|TRBV4-1
CASSPPYGSRHNEQFF
TGCGCCAGCAGCCCCCCCTACGGGAGTCGGCACAATGAGCAGTTCTTC
>NA|NA|TRBJ1-5|TRBV27
CASSLEGRSSNQPQHF
TGTGCCAGCAGTTTGGAGGGGAGAAGTAGCAATCAGCCCCAGCATTTT
>TRBD2|NA|TRBJ2-7|TRBV10-3
CAISESGLAGDRQYF
TGTGCCATCAGTGAGTCTGGACTAGCGGGGGATCGGCAGTACTTC
>TRBD2|NA|TRBJ2-2|TRBV11-3
CASSSGLAVNTGELFF
TGTGCCAGCAGTTCAGGACTAGCGGTTAACACCGGGGAGCTGTTTTTT
>TRBD1|NA|TRBJ2-5|TRBV25-1
CASSEHRGVQETQYF
TGTGCCAGCAGTGAGCACAGGGGGGTTCAAGAGACCCAGTACTTC
>TRBD2|few|TRBJ2-6|TRBV13
CASSLDGGGGAFGANVLTF
TGTGCCAGCAGCCTAGATGGAGGCGGGGGGGCCTTTGGGGCCAACGTCCTGACTTTC
>NA|NA|TRBJ2-7|TRBV19
CASTKGWNYPYEQYF
TGTGCCAGTACCAAGGGGTGGAACTACCCCTACGAGCAGTACTTC
>TRBD1|NA|TRBJ2-7|TRBV4-1
CASSQDQRQGVHEQYF
TGCGCCAGCAGCCAAGATCAGAGACAGGGAGTCCACGAGCAGTACTTC
>NA|NA|TRBJ2-2|TRBV7-6
CASSLDSGELFF
TGTGCCAGCAGCTTAGATTCGGGGGAGCTGTTTTTT
>NA|NA|TRBJ1-3|TRBV2
CASRANRVSGNTIYF
TGTGCCAGCAGGGCAAACAGGGTCTCTGGAAACACCATATATTTT
>TRBD2|NA|TRBJ2-7|TRBV28
CASRTSGRVGYF
TGTGCCAGCAGGACTAGCGGGAGGGTGGGGTACTTC
>NA|NA|TRBJ1-5|TRBV5-5
CASSYAGDFNQPQHF
TGTGCCAGCAGCTACGCCGGGGATTTTAATCAGCCCCAGCATTTT
>TRBD1|NA|TRBJ2-5|TRBV9
CASSAIGTGIETQYF
TGTGCCAGCAGCGCTATAGGGACAGGGATCGAGACCCAGTACTTC
>NA|NA|TRBJ1-3|TRBV6-5
CASSYGRDSGNTIYF
TGTGCCAGCAGTTACGGTCGGGACTCTGGAAACACCATATATTTT
>NA|NA|TRBJ2-7|TRBV5-6
CASSFSSYEQYF
TGTGCCAGCAGCTTTAGCTCCTACGAGCAGTACTTC
>NA|NA|TRBJ1-5|TRBV6-4
CASKEAGNQPQHF
TGTGCCAGCAAAGAGGCGGGAAATCAGCCCCAGCATTTT
>NA|few|TRBJ2-7|TRBV5-1
CASSLYRRAEQYF
TGCGCCAGCAGCTTGTACCGGAGGGCCGAGCAGTACTTC
>NA|NA|TRBJ1-1|TRBV30
CAWSHRRGEQGEAFF
TGTGCCTGGAGTCACCGACGGGGAGAACAGGGTGAAGCTTTCTTT
>NA|NA|TRBJ2-6|TRBV6-4
CASSDSYVLTF
TGTGCCAGCAGTGACTCCTACGTCCTGACTTTC